This TCR beta chain comes out of a study of T cells in localized non-small cell lung cancer. Germline values: CDR1 SGHTA, CDR2 FQGNSA. The CDR3 consists of 16 residues. V was clipped by 5 bases and J by 5 bases; unmatched bases: 10. The assay was immunoSEQ multiplex PCR, and TCRdb's table has in-frame clones only and misses some. The sample has 45,000 to 70,000 clones, just over 85% seen once. V gene TRBV7-2 combines with J gene TRBJ2-2; 8 nucleotides match TRBD2. The receptor's source is a woman aged 40 to 75 with stage I lung adenocarcinoma. This specimen was peripheral blood, taken before any cancer treatment. CDR3 amino acids: CASSPSGGRRTGELFF. CDR3 coding DNA: TGTGCCAGCAGCCCCTCGGGGGGGCGTCGGACCGGGGAGCTGTTTTTT.